The rows below give T cell receptor beta chains drawn from one sample of a study of regulatory T cells in long-lasting Graves disease. TCRdb reprocessed the multiplex PCR reads via MiXCR and lists one record per CDR3 protein. The table has roughly 500,000 distinct CDR3 sequences, 12% seen once; the top ten hold about 8.9%. These records were also assigned to another study, of T cells in Graves' hyperthyroidism and ophthalmopathy.

The sequencing here drew on peripheral blood mononuclear cells (PBMCs), taken at new diagnosis, from a patient treated with antithyroid drugs. These receptors were obtained from a woman in her thirties with Graves disease. The CDR3 runs from the conserved cysteine through the conserved F or W. A D gene is named only where the DNA matches it firmly. Size is omitted from some rows. Given values are once, few, many or a class for expanded clones.

CDR3nt	CDR3aa	v_gene	j_gene	abundance	d_gene
TGTGCCAGCACCGGTGGGGGGGCAAGACAGCCCCAGCATTTT	CASTGGGARQPQHF	TRBV28	TRBJ1-5	few	NA
TGTGCCAGCAGTTTCGGGTCCCAGGATTATTCCTCTGGAAACACCATATATTTT	CASSFGSQDYSSGNTIYF	TRBV6-2/TRBV6-3	TRBJ1-3	many	NA
TGTGCCAGCAGTGACGTGACTAGCGGGTCGTACAACTCCGAGCAGTACTTC	CASSDVTSGSYNSEQYF	TRBV2	TRBJ2-7	NA	TRBD2
TGTGCCAGTAGTATAGATCTAGCGGGAATGGTTAATGAGCAGTTCTTC	CASSIDLAGMVNEQFF	TRBV19	TRBJ2-1	NA	TRBD2
TGTGCCAGCAGCTTACTCCCGAACACCGGGGAGCTGTTTTTT	CASSLLPNTGELFF	TRBV7-2	TRBJ2-2	NA	NA
TGTGCCAGCAACACCCGGGACAGGGTTACTGGCTACACCTTC	CASNTRDRVTGYTF	TRBV2	TRBJ1-2	many	TRBD1
TGTGCCAGCAGTGAGTTCAACCAAGAGACCCAGTACTTC	CASSEFNQETQYF	TRBV2	TRBJ2-5	few	NA
TGTGCCAGCAGAAAGCGGGAGGGCTTGGTACAGTTCTTC	CASRKREGLVQFF	TRBV12-3/TRBV12-4	TRBJ2-1	many	TRBD2
TGTGCCAGTAGTAATCAACATGAGCAGTTCTTC	CASSNQHEQFF	TRBV19	TRBJ2-1	few	NA
TGTGCCAGCAGTTATAGGGGTCCCCCCTACGAGCAGTACTTC	CASSYRGPPYEQYF	TRBV6-2/TRBV6-3	TRBJ2-7	NA	NA
TGTGCCACTCAACCCGGGACCGCTACTAACTATGGCTACACCTTC	CATQPGTATNYGYTF	TRBV15	TRBJ1-2	many	NA
TGTGCCAGCAGTCGCTTATTCCACGAGCAGTACTTC	CASSRLFHEQYF	TRBV11-2	TRBJ2-7	many	NA
TGCAGCGTAGCGGGACCGCTCCAGGGGAAAGCTTTCTTT	CSVAGPLQGKAFF	TRBV29-1	TRBJ1-1	many	NA
TGTGCCAGCAGTCCGAGACAGCTTTATAATTCACCCCTCCACTTT	CASSPRQLYNSPLHF	TRBV6-2/TRBV6-3	TRBJ1-6	many	NA
TGTGCCAGTAGTATAGATTGGGTTCGGGCTAGCAATCAGCCCCAGCATTTT	CASSIDWVRASNQPQHF	TRBV19	TRBJ1-5	few	NA
TGTGCCAGCAGCGCTCCCCCGGGGGAGTGGAATGAGCAGTTCTTC	CASSAPPGEWNEQFF	TRBV9	TRBJ2-1	many	NA
TGTGCCAGCAGCCCGGCCACTAGCGGTTCGGGCGAGCAGTACTTC	CASSPATSGSGEQYF	TRBV11-2	TRBJ2-7	many	TRBD2
TGTGCCAGTAGTATAGATACAGGGGGCACCGGGGAGCTGTTTTTT	CASSIDTGGTGELFF	TRBV19	TRBJ2-2	NA	TRBD1
TGTGCCATCAGTGAGTCGAACCAGGGGGCGTCCTACGAGCAGTACTTC	CAISESNQGASYEQYF	TRBV10-3	TRBJ2-7	NA	TRBD1
TGTGCCAGCAGTTTAACTGTCTACGGCCACGAGCAGTACTTC	CASSLTVYGHEQYF	TRBV28	TRBJ2-7	NA	NA
TGTGCCAGCAGCCAAGTTCCCTCTAGCGGGTATCAACGAGATGAGCAGTTCTTC	CASSQVPSSGYQRDEQFF	TRBV7-2	TRBJ2-1	NA	TRBD2
TGTGCCAGCCTCCCAGGGGCCTACGAGCAGTACTTC	CASLPGAYEQYF	TRBV6-1	TRBJ2-7	NA	NA
TGTGCCAGCAGCAACGCCTTTACGGGAGGGCACTACGAGCAGTACTTC	CASSNAFTGGHYEQYF	TRBV4-2	TRBJ2-7	few	TRBD2
TGTGCCAGCAACTGGGACTTGAGCTCCTACGAGCAGTACTTC	CASNWDLSSYEQYF	TRBV6-2/TRBV6-3	TRBJ2-7	few	NA
TGTGCCAGCAGGAGGAGGCAGGTTCAAGATACGCAGTATTTT	CASRRRQVQDTQYF	TRBV2	TRBJ2-3	once	NA
TGTGCCAGCTCACCACCGTTCACATCTCTAGGGACTGAAGCTTTCTTT	CASSPPFTSLGTEAFF	TRBV18	TRBJ1-1	few	NA
TGTGCCAGCTCACCACGGACATTCGAAGAGACCCAGTACTTC	CASSPRTFEETQYF	TRBV18	TRBJ2-5	NA	NA
TGCAGTGCCTTTGCCTCGGGCCGCCAGCCCCAGCATTTT	CSAFASGRQPQHF	TRBV20-1	TRBJ1-5	many	NA
TGTGCCAGCAGTTTAATTCTCCTGGGTTATAATTCACCCCTCCACTTT	CASSLILLGYNSPLHF	TRBV27	TRBJ1-6	many	NA
TGCGCCAGCAGCCAAGATCTTTCGGGCGAAGTGGAGCTGTTTTTT	CASSQDLSGEVELFF	TRBV4-3	TRBJ2-2	many	NA
TGTGCCAGCAGCTTATTAGGCGGGAGGGTTGATACGCAGTATTTT	CASSLLGGRVDTQYF	TRBV7-2	TRBJ2-3	NA	TRBD2
TGCGCCAGCAGCCAAGTTATGATCGAGGACGGTCCCACCGGGGAGCTGTTTTTT	CASSQVMIEDGPTGELFF	TRBV4-3	TRBJ2-2	few	NA
TGTGCCAGTAACAATCAAGGGCTAAACTACGAGCAGTACTTC	CASNNQGLNYEQYF	TRBV19	TRBJ2-7	NA	NA
TGTGCCAGCAGTTTACCCTCCTCGAGTAGCGGGAGGGCGCGACAGTACTTC	CASSLPSSSSGRARQYF	TRBV28	TRBJ2-7	many	TRBD2
TGTGCCAGCAGCTTCCGGACTAGAGCTAGGGAGCAGTACTTC	CASSFRTRAREQYF	TRBV11-2	TRBJ2-7	many	TRBD2
TGTGCCAGCAGTAAGAGGTGGGGCAATCAGCCCCAGCATTTT	CASSKRWGNQPQHF	TRBV27	TRBJ1-5	few	NA
TGTGCCAGCAGCTTCGGAGGGGAGGGAATGGCTTTCTTT	CASSFGGEGMAFF	TRBV11-3	TRBJ1-1	NA	NA
TGTGCCAGCAGCTTCCGGGACCTAGGCGCAGATACGCAGTATTTT	CASSFRDLGADTQYF	TRBV5-6	TRBJ2-3	NA	NA
TGTGCCAGCAGACCCCAGGGTTCCAACGAGCAGTACTTC	CASRPQGSNEQYF	TRBV3-1	TRBJ2-7	few	NA
TGTGCCAGCACCCAGAACAGCCGAGACAATGAGCAGTTCTTC	CASTQNSRDNEQFF	TRBV6-2/TRBV6-3	TRBJ2-1	few	NA
TGTGCCAGTAGTACGGGGAGTGGAGATACGCAGTATTTT	CASSTGSGDTQYF	TRBV19	TRBJ2-3	few	NA
TGTGCCGAGGGCAGGGGCTACAATGAGCAGTTCTTC	CAEGRGYNEQFF	TRBV2	TRBJ2-1	many	NA
TGTGCCAGCAGTGAAGGGGGGTCTAGCGGGAGGGGGGAGACCCAGTACTTC	CASSEGGSSGRGETQYF	TRBV6-1	TRBJ2-5	many	TRBD2
TGTGCCAGTAGTATAGCCTCCTACAATGAGCAGTTCTTC	CASSIASYNEQFF	TRBV19	TRBJ2-1	few	NA
TGTGCCAGCAGCACGGATGCAGATACGCAGTATTTT	CASSTDADTQYF	TRBV3-1	TRBJ2-3	many	NA
TGTGCCAGCAGCTTATCTGTGGCAACTAATGAAAAACTGTTTTTT	CASSLSVATNEKLFF	TRBV7-9	TRBJ1-4	many	NA
TGTGCCAGTACCCTGAAGGGGGGGAACACTGAAGCTTTCTTT	CASTLKGGNTEAFF	TRBV19	TRBJ1-1	few	NA
TGTGCCAGCAAGGCCTACCTCGGGGAGACCCAGTACTTC	CASKAYLGETQYF	TRBV7-2	TRBJ2-5	many	NA